This TCR beta chain was recorded in a study of CD8 T cells in Susac syndrome. cDNA came from 0.5 to 1 ug RNA primed by random hexamers. By means of immunoSEQ multiplex PCR, TCR beta CDR3 spanning 54 Vbeta and 13 Jbeta underwent amplification. TCRdb re-called the immunoSEQ multiplex PCR reads through MiXCR, storing one row per CDR3 protein. Among approximately 210,000 distinct CDR3 sequences listed, roughly 93% were seen once. This CDR3 has 14 amino acids. V lost 2 bases, J lost 3 bases, and 11 bases lay in between. The V gene's germline CDR1 is LGHDT and CDR2 YNNKEL (reference sequence). The source of this sequence is a human donor with Susac syndrome. The sample comprised CD4+ T cells from PBMCs. The J gene is TRBJ2-7, the V gene TRBV3-1; no clear D gene. The CDR3 loop reads CASSQLSGDYEQYF. DNA for the CDR3: TGTGCCAGCAGCCAATTGAGTGGGGACTACGAGCAGTACTTC.